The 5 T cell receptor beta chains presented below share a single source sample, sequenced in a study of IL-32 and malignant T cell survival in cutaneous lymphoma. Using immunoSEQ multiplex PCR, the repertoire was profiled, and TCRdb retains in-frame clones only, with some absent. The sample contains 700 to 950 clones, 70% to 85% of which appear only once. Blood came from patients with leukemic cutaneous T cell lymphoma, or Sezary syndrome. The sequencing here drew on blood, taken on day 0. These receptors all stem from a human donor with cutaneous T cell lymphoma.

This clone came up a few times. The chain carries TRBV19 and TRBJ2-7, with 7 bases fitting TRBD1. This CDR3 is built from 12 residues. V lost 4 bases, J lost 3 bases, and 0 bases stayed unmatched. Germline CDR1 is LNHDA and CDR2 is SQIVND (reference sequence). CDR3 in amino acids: CASSRQGYEQYF. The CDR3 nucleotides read TGTGCCAGTAGTAGACAGGGCTACGAGCAGTACTTC.

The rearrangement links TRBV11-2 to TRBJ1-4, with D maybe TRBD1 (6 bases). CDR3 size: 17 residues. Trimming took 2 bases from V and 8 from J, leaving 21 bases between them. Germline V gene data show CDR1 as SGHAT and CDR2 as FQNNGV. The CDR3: CASSLPLWQGRNEKLFF. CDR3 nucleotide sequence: TGTGCCAGCAGCTTACCTTTGTGGCAGGGGAGGAACGAAAAACTGTTTTTT.

Here the CDR3 reads CASSQIGPSYEQYF. In DNA form, the CDR3 reads TGCGCCAGCAGCCAGATTGGACCGAGTTACGAGCAGTACTTC. The chain is built from TRBV4-3 and TRBJ2-7; no reliable D call. V was pared by 3 bases and J by 4 bases, with 13 bases between. Germline lookup yields CDR1 LGHNA and CDR2 YSLEER. CDR3 length equals 14 residues.

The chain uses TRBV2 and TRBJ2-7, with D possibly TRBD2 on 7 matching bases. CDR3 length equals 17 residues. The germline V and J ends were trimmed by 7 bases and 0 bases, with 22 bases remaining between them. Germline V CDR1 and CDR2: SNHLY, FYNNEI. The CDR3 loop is CASTLTNRGASSYEQYF. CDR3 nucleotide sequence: TGTGCCAGCACCCTGACGAATCGGGGGGCGAGCTCCTACGAGCAGTACTTC.

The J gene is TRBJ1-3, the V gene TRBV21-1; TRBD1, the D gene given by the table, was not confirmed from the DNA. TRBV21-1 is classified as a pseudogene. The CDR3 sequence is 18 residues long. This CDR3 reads CASSKNPSRPQFGNTIYF. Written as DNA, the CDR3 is TGTGCCAGCAGCAAAAATCCCTCCCGGCCACAGTTTGGAAACACCATATATTTT.